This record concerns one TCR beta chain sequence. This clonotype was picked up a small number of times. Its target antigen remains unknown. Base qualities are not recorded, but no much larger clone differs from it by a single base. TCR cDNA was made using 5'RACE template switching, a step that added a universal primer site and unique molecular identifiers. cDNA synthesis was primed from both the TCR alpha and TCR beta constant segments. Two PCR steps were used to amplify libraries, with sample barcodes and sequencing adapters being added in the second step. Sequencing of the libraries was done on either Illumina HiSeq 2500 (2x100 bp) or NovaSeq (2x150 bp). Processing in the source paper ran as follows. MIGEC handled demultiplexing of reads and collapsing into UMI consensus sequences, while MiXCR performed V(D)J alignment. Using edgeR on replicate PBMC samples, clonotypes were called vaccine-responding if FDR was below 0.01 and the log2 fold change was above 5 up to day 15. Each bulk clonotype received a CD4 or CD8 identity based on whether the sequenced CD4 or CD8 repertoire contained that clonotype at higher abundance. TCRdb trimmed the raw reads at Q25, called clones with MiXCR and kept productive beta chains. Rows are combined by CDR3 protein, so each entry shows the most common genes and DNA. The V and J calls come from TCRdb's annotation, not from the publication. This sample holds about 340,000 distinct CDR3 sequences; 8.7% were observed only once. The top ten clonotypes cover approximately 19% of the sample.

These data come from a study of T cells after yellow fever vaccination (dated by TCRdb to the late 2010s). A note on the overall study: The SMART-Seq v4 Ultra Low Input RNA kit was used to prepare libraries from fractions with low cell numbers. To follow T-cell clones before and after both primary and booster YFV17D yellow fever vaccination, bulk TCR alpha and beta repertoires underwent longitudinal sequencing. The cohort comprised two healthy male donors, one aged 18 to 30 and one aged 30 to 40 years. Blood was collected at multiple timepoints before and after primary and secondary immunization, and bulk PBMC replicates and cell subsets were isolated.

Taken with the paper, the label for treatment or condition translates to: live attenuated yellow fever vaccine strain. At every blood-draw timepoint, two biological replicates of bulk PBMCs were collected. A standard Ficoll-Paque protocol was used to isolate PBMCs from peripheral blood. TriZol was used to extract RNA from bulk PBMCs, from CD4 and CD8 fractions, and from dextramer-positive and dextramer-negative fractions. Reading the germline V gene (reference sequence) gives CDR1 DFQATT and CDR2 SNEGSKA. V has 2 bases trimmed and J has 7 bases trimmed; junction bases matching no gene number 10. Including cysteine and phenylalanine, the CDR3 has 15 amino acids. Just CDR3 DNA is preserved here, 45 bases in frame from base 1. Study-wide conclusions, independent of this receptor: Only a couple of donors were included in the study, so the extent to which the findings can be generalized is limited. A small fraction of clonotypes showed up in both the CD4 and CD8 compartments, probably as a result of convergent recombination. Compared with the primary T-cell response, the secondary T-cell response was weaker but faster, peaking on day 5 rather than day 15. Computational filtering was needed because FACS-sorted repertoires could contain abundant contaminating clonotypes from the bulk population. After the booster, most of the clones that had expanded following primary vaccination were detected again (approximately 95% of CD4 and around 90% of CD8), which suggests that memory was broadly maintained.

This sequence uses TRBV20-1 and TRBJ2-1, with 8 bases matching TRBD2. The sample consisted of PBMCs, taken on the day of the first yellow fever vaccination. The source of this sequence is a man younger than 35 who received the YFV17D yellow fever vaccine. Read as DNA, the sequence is TGCAGTGCTAGAAAGTCGGGGGGGCCTGATAATGAGCAGTTCTTC. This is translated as CSARKSGGPDNEQFF.